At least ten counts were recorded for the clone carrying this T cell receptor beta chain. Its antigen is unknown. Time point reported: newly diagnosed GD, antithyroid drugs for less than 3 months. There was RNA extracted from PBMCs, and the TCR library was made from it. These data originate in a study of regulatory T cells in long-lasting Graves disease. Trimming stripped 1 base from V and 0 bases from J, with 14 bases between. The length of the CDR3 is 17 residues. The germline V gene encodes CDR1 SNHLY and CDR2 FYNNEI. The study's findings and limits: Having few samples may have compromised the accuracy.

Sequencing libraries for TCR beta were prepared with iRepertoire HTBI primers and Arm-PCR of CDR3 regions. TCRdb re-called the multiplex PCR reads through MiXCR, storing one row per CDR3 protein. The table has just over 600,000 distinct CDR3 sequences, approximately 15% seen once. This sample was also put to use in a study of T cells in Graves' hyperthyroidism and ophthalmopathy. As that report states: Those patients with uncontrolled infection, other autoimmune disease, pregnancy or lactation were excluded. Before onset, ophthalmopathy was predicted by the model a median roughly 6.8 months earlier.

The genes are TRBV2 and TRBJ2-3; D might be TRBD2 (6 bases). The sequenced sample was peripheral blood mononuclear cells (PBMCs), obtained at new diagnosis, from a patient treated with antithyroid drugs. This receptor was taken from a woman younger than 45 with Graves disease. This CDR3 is CASSEEGLTTSTDTQYF. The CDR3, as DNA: TGTGCCAGCAGTGAAGAAGGACTAACGACTAGCACAGATACGCAGTATTTT.